This is a list of T cell receptor beta chains from one sample in a study of blood T cell repertoires in COVID-19. TCRdb's copy holds only in-frame clones and misses some; the assay was immunoSEQ multiplex PCR. The sample lists 200,000 to 250,000 clones; more than 80% were seen once. Sample: peripheral blood. The source of these receptors is a human donor in a cohort sampled during active COVID-19. CDR3s include the opening cysteine and the closing phenylalanine or tryptophan. The order of the fields is D gene, CDR3 length, clone size, V gene, J gene, CDR3 protein, CDR3 DNA. D genes are given only for firm matches. A row's size may be missing; if present it is once, few, many or a size class.

>NA|14|NA|TRBV6-4|TRBJ2-5
CASSGDTKDQTQYF
TGTGCCAGCAGTGGGGACACCAAGGACCAGACCCAGTACTTC
>TRBD2|15|NA|TRBV10-3|TRBJ2-1
CAIREGLAGVNEQFF
TGTGCCATCAGGGAAGGACTAGCGGGAGTCAATGAGCAGTTCTTC
>TRBD2|15|NA|TRBV3-1/TRBV3-2|TRBJ2-7
CASSPPSGRTWEQYF
TGTGCCAGCAGCCCTCCTAGCGGGAGAACATGGGAGCAGTACTTC
>NA|11|NA|TRBV20-1|TRBJ2-7
CSARRGSEQYF
TGCAGTGCTAGACGGGGGAGCGAGCAGTACTTC
>NA|16|NA|TRBV28|TRBJ2-1
CASSSSGLSSYNEQFF
TGTGCCAGCAGCTCGAGCGGGCTTAGCTCCTACAATGAGCAGTTCTTC
>TRBD1|15|NA|TRBV5-8|TRBJ1-5
CASSLGTAFNQPQHF
TGTGCCAGCAGCCTAGGGACAGCCTTTAATCAGCCCCAGCATTTT
>NA|14|NA|TRBV5-1|TRBJ2-1
CASSWRTEDHEQFF
TGCGCCAGCAGCTGGCGGACAGAGGACCATGAGCAGTTCTTC
>TRBD2|16|NA|TRBV7-8|TRBJ2-3
CASSLGGGISTDTQYF
TGTGCCAGCAGCTTAGGGGGGGGAATCAGCACAGATACGCAGTATTTT
>NA|13|few|TRBV30|TRBJ1-1
CAWSTAGSTEAFF
TGTGCCTGGTCCACGGCAGGTTCCACTGAAGCTTTCTTT
>NA|12|NA|TRBV30|TRBJ1-1
CAWQRVNTEAFF
TGTGCCTGGCAGCGGGTGAACACTGAAGCTTTCTTT
>TRBD1|15|NA|TRBV5-1|TRBJ2-1
CASSRDGTESGEHFF
TGCGCCAGCAGCCGGGACGGGACAGAATCGGGTGAGCATTTCTTC
>NA|14|NA|TRBV6-5|TRBJ1-2
CASSYSIGDQGYTF
TGTGCCAGCAGTTACTCAATCGGGGATCAAGGCTACACCTTC
>TRBD2|16|NA|TRBV19|TRBJ2-1
CASSISGTSGVGEQFF
TGTGCCAGTAGTATTTCGGGAACTAGCGGGGTTGGTGAGCAGTTCTTC
>TRBD1|15|NA|TRBV9|TRBJ2-7
CASSLGTGVTYEQYF
TGTGCCAGCAGCCTTGGGACAGGGGTTACCTACGAGCAGTACTTC
>NA|13|NA|TRBV29-1|TRBJ2-3
CSVEVLGLPAQYF
TGCAGCGTTGAAGTTCTGGGGCTTCCGGCGCAGTATTTT
>NA|13|NA|TRBV6-5|TRBJ2-7
CASSWGGSYEQYF
TGTGCCAGCAGTTGGGGCGGATCCTACGAGCAGTACTTC
>NA|12|NA|TRBV19|TRBJ2-7
CASSNQGYEQYF
TGTGCCAGTAGTAATCAGGGCTACGAGCAGTACTTC
>TRBD1|15|NA|TRBV6-5|TRBJ1-2
CASSTRTGVYYGYTF
TGTGCCAGCAGTACCAGGACAGGGGTATACTATGGCTACACCTTC
>NA|13|NA|TRBV15|TRBJ2-5
CATSRQQGETQYF
TGTGCCACCAGCAGACAACAGGGAGAGACCCAGTACTTC
>NA|16|NA|TRBV4-1|TRBJ1-3
CASSQDWGPDGNTIYF
TGCGCCAGCAGCCAAGACTGGGGGCCGGACGGAAACACCATATATTTT
>TRBD1|15|many|TRBV27|TRBJ1-5
CASSFSGQKNQPQHF
TGTGCCAGCAGTTTTTCGGGACAGAAAAATCAGCCCCAGCATTTT
>TRBD1|13|NA|TRBV30|TRBJ2-7
CASGQGASYEQYF
TGTGCCTCAGGACAGGGGGCCTCCTACGAGCAGTACTTC
>TRBD2|14|NA|TRBV16|TRBJ2-7
CASSLRTRVYEQYF
TGTGCCAGCAGCCTTCGGACTAGGGTCTACGAGCAGTACTTC
>TRBD1|17|NA|TRBV10-3|TRBJ1-6
CAISLTVDRVGGSPLHF
TGTGCCATCAGTTTAACCGTAGACAGGGTTGGAGGTTCACCCCTCCACTTT
>NA|12|NA|TRBV11-3|TRBJ2-3
CASSSAGDTQYF
TGTGCCAGCAGCTCAGCAGGGGATACGCAGTATTTT
>NA|16|NA|TRBV3-1/TRBV3-2|TRBJ1-3
CASSFHRDSSGNTIYF
TGTGCCAGCAGCTTTCACCGGGACTCCTCTGGAAACACCATATATTTT
>NA|13|NA|TRBV2|TRBJ2-1
CASSTDYVNEQFF
TGTGCCAGCAGTACCGACTACGTCAATGAGCAGTTCTTC
>TRBD1|14|NA|TRBV19|TRBJ2-7
CASSIPDRIHEQYF
TGTGCCAGTAGTATCCCGGACAGGATACACGAGCAGTACTTC
>TRBD2|15|once|TRBV3-1/TRBV3-2|TRBJ2-3
CASSQVGRGTDTQYF
TGTGCCAGCAGCCAAGTTGGGCGGGGGACAGATACGCAGTATTTT
>TRBD1|16|NA|TRBV10-3|TRBJ2-4
CAISPGQGYTKNIQYF
TGTGCCATCAGTCCTGGACAGGGGTATACCAAAAACATTCAGTACTTC
>NA|13|NA|TRBV18|TRBJ2-7
CASSEVGPYEQYF
TGTGCCAGCTCCGAGGTGGGGCCCTACGAGCAGTACTTC
>NA|12|NA|TRBV25-1|TRBJ2-7
CASSDVTDEQYF
TGTGCCAGCAGTGACGTTACGGACGAGCAGTACTTC